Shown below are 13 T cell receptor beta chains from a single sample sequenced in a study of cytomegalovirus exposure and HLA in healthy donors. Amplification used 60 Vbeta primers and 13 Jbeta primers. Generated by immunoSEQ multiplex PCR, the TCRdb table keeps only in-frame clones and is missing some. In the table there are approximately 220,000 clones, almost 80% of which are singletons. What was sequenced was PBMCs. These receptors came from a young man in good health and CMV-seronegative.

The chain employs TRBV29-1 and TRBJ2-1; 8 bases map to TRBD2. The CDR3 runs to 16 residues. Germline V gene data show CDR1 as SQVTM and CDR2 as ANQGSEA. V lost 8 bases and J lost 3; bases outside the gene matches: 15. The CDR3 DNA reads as TGCAGCCCAGTGGGAACGGGAGGGACAATCTACAATGAGCAGTTCTTC. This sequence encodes CSPVGTGGTIYNEQFF.

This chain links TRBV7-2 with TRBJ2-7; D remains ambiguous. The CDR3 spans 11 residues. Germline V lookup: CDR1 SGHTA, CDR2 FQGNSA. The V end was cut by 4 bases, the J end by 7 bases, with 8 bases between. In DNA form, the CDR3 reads TGTGCCAGCAGCTCCTCGAGTGAGCAGTACTTC. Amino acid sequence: CASSSSSEQYF.

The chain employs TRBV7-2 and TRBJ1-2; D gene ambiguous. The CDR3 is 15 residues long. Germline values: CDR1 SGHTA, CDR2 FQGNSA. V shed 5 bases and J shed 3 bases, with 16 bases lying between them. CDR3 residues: CASSPREGWDYGYTF. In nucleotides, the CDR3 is TGTGCCAGCAGCCCTCGCGAGGGTTGGGACTATGGCTACACCTTC.

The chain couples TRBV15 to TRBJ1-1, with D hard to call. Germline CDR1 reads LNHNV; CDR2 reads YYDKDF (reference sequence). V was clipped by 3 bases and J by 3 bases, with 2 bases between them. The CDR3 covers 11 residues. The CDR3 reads CATSSYTEAFF. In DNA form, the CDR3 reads TGTGCCACCAGCAGCTACACTGAAGCTTTCTTT.

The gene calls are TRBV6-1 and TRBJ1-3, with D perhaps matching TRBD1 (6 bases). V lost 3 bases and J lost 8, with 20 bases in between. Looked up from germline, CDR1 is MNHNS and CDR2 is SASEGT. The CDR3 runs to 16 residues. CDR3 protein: CASSDPDHRDGDTIYF. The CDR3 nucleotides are TGTGCCAGCAGTGACCCAGACCACAGGGACGGAGACACCATATATTTT.

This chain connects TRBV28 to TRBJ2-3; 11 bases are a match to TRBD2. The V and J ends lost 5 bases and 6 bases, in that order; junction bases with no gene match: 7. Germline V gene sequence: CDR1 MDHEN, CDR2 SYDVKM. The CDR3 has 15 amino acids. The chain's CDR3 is CASSLHSSGGDTQYF. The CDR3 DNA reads TGTGCCAGCAGTCTCCACTCTAGCGGGGGGGATACGCAGTATTTT.

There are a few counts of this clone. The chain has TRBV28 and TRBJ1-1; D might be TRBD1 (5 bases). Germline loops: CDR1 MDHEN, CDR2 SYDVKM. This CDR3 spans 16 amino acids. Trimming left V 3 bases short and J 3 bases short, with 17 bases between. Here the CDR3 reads CASSFRQGTLHTEAFF. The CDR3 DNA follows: TGTGCCAGCAGTTTCCGCCAGGGAACCCTTCACACTGAAGCTTTCTTT.

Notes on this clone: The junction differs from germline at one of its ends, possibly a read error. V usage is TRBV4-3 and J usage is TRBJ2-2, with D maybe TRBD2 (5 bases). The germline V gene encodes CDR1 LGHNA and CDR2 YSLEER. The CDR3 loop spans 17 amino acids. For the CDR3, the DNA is TGCGCCAGCGGCCAAGAACCGGGAATGGGGAACACCGGGGAGCTGTTTTTT. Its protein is CASGQEPGMGNTGELFF.

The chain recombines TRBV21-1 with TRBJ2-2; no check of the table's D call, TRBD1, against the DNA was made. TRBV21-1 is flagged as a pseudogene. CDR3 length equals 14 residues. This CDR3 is CASSTNREGGELFF. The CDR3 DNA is TGTGCCAGCAGCACAAACAGGGAAGGCGGGGAGCTGTTTTTT.

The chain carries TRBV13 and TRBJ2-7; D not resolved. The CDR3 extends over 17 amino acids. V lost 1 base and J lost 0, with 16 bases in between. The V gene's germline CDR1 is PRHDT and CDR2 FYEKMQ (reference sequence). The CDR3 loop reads CASSLVPKPSDSYEQYF. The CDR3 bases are TGTGCCAGCAGCTTAGTCCCAAAACCGAGCGACTCCTACGAGCAGTACTTC.

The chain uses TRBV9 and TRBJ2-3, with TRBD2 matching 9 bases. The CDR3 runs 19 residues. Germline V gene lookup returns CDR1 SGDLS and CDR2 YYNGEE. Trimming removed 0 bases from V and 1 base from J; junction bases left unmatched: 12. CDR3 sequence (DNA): TGTGCCAGCAGCGTAGAGACGTCTACGGTAGCGGGAGGCACAGATACGCAGTATTTT. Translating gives CASSVETSTVAGGTDTQYF.

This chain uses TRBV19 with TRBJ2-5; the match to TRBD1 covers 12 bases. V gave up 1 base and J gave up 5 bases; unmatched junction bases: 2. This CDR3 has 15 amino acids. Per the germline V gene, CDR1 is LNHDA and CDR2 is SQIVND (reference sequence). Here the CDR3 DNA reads TGTGCCAGTAGTATAGGCGGGACAGGGGGCGAGACCCAGTACTTC. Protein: CASSIGGTGGETQYF.

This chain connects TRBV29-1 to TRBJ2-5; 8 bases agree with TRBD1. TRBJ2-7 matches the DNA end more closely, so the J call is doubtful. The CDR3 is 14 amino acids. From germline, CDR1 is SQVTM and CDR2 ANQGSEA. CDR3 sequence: CSVVGSSTGDEQYF. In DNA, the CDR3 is TGCAGCGTTGTGGGATCTTCGACAGGGGACGAGCAGTACTTC.